These T cell receptor beta chains were read from a single sample in a study of T-cell memory formation after mild COVID-19. Via MiXCR, TCRdb re-called the 5' RACE reads, giving one row per CDR3 protein. The table lists 400,000 to 550,000 distinct CDR3 sequences, about 23% of them singletons, with under 15% in the top ten. The material sequenced was PBMCs or a T cell subset sorted from them (not recorded which). The origin of the receptors is an adult woman who had mild COVID-19 (a few samples of this study predate the infection). Cell type and time point are not known. CDR3s include the opening cysteine and the closing phenylalanine or tryptophan. D genes are given only for firm matches. Only part of the rows carry a size: once, few, many, or a class if the clone is expanded.

TRBD2	TRBV7-8	NA	TRBJ2-3	18	TGTGCCAGCAGGGCCGGCACTAGCGGGAGGTCGGGCGCAGATACGCAGTATTTT	CASRAGTSGRSGADTQYF
NA	TRBV10-3	NA	TRBJ1-2	13	TGTGCCATCAGTGACAGGGAAAACTATGGCTACACCTTC	CAISDRENYGYTF
NA	TRBV19	NA	TRBJ2-1	12	TGTGCCAGTAGTATCACCGGAGTTGGGCAGTTCTTC	CASSITGVGQFF
TRBD2	TRBV19	NA	TRBJ2-6	20	TGTGCCAGTAGTTCTAGCGGGAGGACCTTAACTGCCTCTGGGGCCAACGTCCTGACTTTC	CASSSSGRTLTASGANVLTF
TRBD1	TRBV12-3/TRBV12-4	NA	TRBJ2-6	16	TGTGCCAGCGGCCCGACGAGGGGGCTTGGGGCCAACGTCCTGACTTTC	CASGPTRGLGANVLTF
NA	TRBV9	NA	TRBJ1-1	14	TGTGCCAGCAGCGTAGATGGGGTCCCCTGGACGGCTTTCTTT	CASSVDGVPWTAFF
TRBD1	TRBV5-1	many	TRBJ1-1	13	TGCGCCAGCAGCCCACAGGGGGCGCGGGAAGCTTTCTTT	CASSPQGAREAFF
TRBD1	TRBV12-3/TRBV12-4	few	TRBJ1-3	14	TGTGCCAGCAGTAACACAGGGGGAGGAAACACCATATATTTT	CASSNTGGGNTIYF
NA	TRBV7-9	few	TRBJ2-1	13	TGTGCCAGCAGCTTAGCCCCAGAGATTGAGCAGTTCTTC	CASSLAPEIEQFF
TRBD2	TRBV4-2	NA	TRBJ2-4	15	TGTGCCAGCAGCCCGCGGACTAGCGGGACAGACATTCAGTACTTC	CASSPRTSGTDIQYF
TRBD1	TRBV18	NA	TRBJ1-4	15	TGTGCCAGCTCACCCTCGGACAGGAGGAATGAAAAACTGTTTTTT	CASSPSDRRNEKLFF
NA	TRBV4-2	NA	TRBJ1-1	14	TGTGCCAGCAGCCAAGGGGGGGTCGACACTGAAGCTTTCTTT	CASSQGGVDTEAFF
NA	TRBV2	NA	TRBJ2-1	16	TGTGCCAGCAGTGAATTTTTGGGGATTTCCTACAATGAGCAGTTCTTC	CASSEFLGISYNEQFF
NA	TRBV7-8	NA	TRBJ2-1	16	TGTGCCAGCAGCCCACCTCAGGGTGGGACCTACAATGAGCAGTTCTTC	CASSPPQGGTYNEQFF
NA	TRBV10-3	few	TRBJ1-1	14	TGTGCCATCAGTGTTGGGGGGGCGGCCACTGAAGCTTTCTTT	CAISVGGAATEAFF
NA	TRBV5-5	NA	TRBJ1-5	15	TGTGCCAGCAGCTTGGAGGTCAGACTAAATCAGCCCCAGCATTTT	CASSLEVRLNQPQHF
NA	TRBV4-1	few	TRBJ2-7	12	TGCGCCAGCAGCCAAGACACAGACGAGCAGTACTTC	CASSQDTDEQYF
NA	TRBV10-3	NA	TRBJ1-1	13	TGTGCCACCTCCATCGGGACCAACACTGAAGCTTTCTTT	CATSIGTNTEAFF
TRBD1	TRBV24-1	NA	TRBJ1-2	14	TGTGCCACCAGTGATCCAGGGGGCGCGAGAGGCTACACCTTC	CATSDPGGARGYTF
TRBD2	TRBV29-1	NA	TRBJ2-2	16	TGCAGCGTTGATCGGCGGCGGGGGGTTTTTAGCGGGGAGCTGTTTTTT	CSVDRRRGVFSGELFF
TRBD2	TRBV7-2	NA	TRBJ2-1	15	TGTGCCAGCAGCTTAGGAGCGGGACCAGGCAATGAGCAGTTCTTC	CASSLGAGPGNEQFF
NA	TRBV27	NA	TRBJ2-2	14	TGTGCCAGCAGCCTGACCCTGCGGGTCGGGGAGCTGTTTTTT	CASSLTLRVGELFF
NA	TRBV24-1	few	TRBJ2-3	14	TGTGCCACCAGTGATTTCGGCCAGGGGGATACGCAGTATTTT	CATSDFGQGDTQYF
TRBD2	TRBV12-3/TRBV12-4	many	TRBJ2-3	13	TGTGCCAGTCGCGGGGGGGGCACAGATACGCAGTATTTT	CASRGGGTDTQYF
NA	TRBV24-1	NA	TRBJ2-2	15	TGTGCCACCAGTGATTTCGCAGGGAGGACCGGGGAGCTGTTTTTT	CATSDFAGRTGELFF
TRBD2	TRBV19	few	TRBJ2-1	17	TGTGCCAGTAGTACGAGGGGGAGGGGACTAGCGGATAATGAGCAGTTCTTC	CASSTRGRGLADNEQFF
TRBD1	TRBV24-1	many	TRBJ1-1	16	TGTGCCACCAGTGTCGGACAGGGCGCGGGGAACACTGAAGCTTTCTTT	CATSVGQGAGNTEAFF
TRBD1	TRBV18	NA	TRBJ2-5	14	TGTGCCAGCTCACCACCGGGACAGTTGGAGACCCAGTACTTC	CASSPPGQLETQYF
TRBD1	TRBV12-3/TRBV12-4	NA	TRBJ1-3	14	TGTGCCAGCAGAACGACAGGGGTGGGATACACCATATATTTT	CASRTTGVGYTIYF
NA	TRBV20-1	few	TRBJ1-4	12	TGCAGCCCCGGACGATTAAATGAAAAACTGTTTTTT	CSPGRLNEKLFF
NA	TRBV29-1	few	TRBJ1-1	13	TGCAGCGGGGGTGATGGCAGTGCCACTGAAGCTTTCTTT	CSGGDGSATEAFF
NA	TRBV11-2	few	TRBJ1-1	13	TGTGCCAGCAGCTTAGGAAGCAACTCTGAAGCTTTCTTT	CASSLGSNSEAFF
NA	TRBV6-5	few	TRBJ1-3	13	TGTGCCAGCAGTACGTCTGTGGGAAACACCATATATTTT	CASSTSVGNTIYF
TRBD1	TRBV6-5	NA	TRBJ2-2	15	TGTGCCAGCAGTTACGGGACAGCTAACACCGGGGAGCTGTTTTTT	CASSYGTANTGELFF
TRBD2	TRBV6-6	NA	TRBJ2-7	15	TGTGCCAGCACCTACGGAGCGGGAGGAACCTACGAGCAGTACTTC	CASTYGAGGTYEQYF
TRBD2	TRBV7-2	NA	TRBJ2-5	15	TGTGCCAGCAGACCCATGGGACTAGCGGGAGAGACCCAGTACTTC	CASRPMGLAGETQYF
TRBD1	TRBV24-1	NA	TRBJ2-1	15	TGTGCCACCAGTCAGTCCGGGACAGGGGCCAATGAGCAGTTCTTC	CATSQSGTGANEQFF
NA	TRBV24-1	NA	TRBJ2-1	14	TGTGCCACCAGTGAGCCTAGCTCCTACAATGAGCAGTTCTTC	CATSEPSSYNEQFF
NA	TRBV20-1	few	TRBJ1-5	16	TGCAGTGCTAGAATGAAGGGGTTCTATAGCAATCAGCCCCAGCATTTT	CSARMKGFYSNQPQHF
NA	TRBV18	few	TRBJ2-1	12	TGTGCCAGCTCAAGACTGCTCGGTGAGCAGTTCTTC	CASSRLLGEQFF
TRBD2	TRBV4-1	NA	TRBJ2-7	14	TGCGCCAGCAGCCAAGAGAGGGGACTATACGAGCAGTACTTC	CASSQERGLYEQYF
TRBD2	TRBV7-3	NA	TRBJ2-2	18	TGTGCCAGCAGCTTTAATGCGCTAGCGGGGGATATGAACGGGGAGCTGTTTTTT	CASSFNALAGDMNGELFF
NA	TRBV7-6	NA	TRBJ1-4	14	TGTGCCAGCAGCTTAGGCCCCATGGAGGAAAAACTGTTTTTT	CASSLGPMEEKLFF
NA	TRBV3-1	few	TRBJ2-6	17	TGTGCCAGCAGCCAGCGTACAGGGCTGTATGGGGCCAACGTCCTGACTTTC	CASSQRTGLYGANVLTF
TRBD1	TRBV7-8	NA	TRBJ2-2	16	TGTGCCACTGACAGGGGGCGACTAACCGACACCGGGGAGCTGTTTTTT	CATDRGRLTDTGELFF
TRBD1	TRBV30	NA	TRBJ2-3	15	TGTGCCTGGAGTGGACAGGGGTCTCGGGCAGATACGCAGTATTTT	CAWSGQGSRADTQYF
NA	TRBV29-1	NA	TRBJ2-3	10	TGCAGCGTTGGCCCCGGTACGCAGTATTTT	CSVGPGTQYF
TRBD1	TRBV3-1	NA	TRBJ2-2	15	TGTGCCAGCAGGGACAGGGGGCGTAGCACCGGGGAGCTGTTTTTT	CASRDRGRSTGELFF
TRBD1	TRBV12-3/TRBV12-4	NA	TRBJ2-7	15	TGTGCCAGCAGCCTACGGACAGGGGTCATCATTCAGCAGTACTTC	CASSLRTGVIIQQYF
NA	TRBV7-9	NA	TRBJ2-7	15	TGTGCCAGCAGCTCAGGGACTGGCAGCTCCTACGAGCAGTACTTC	CASSSGTGSSYEQYF
NA	TRBV7-9	NA	TRBJ2-1	15	TGTGCCAGCAGTCCTGGATACACCGTTGACAATGAGCAGTTCTTC	CASSPGYTVDNEQFF
NA	TRBV4-3	NA	TRBJ1-2	15	TGCGCCAGCAGCCCGGGCGGGGATTCCCGGAGTGGCTACACCTTC	CASSPGGDSRSGYTF
NA	TRBV12-3/TRBV12-4	few	TRBJ2-7	13	TGTGCCAGCAGTCCCCGGGCAGCCTACGAGCAGTACTTC	CASSPRAAYEQYF
TRBD2	TRBV7-8	NA	TRBJ2-3	16	TGTGCCAGCAGCTTACAGACTAGCGGTAGCACAGATACGCAGTATTTT	CASSLQTSGSTDTQYF
TRBD1	TRBV9	NA	TRBJ2-7	15	TGTGCCAGCAGCCCCCAGGGACAGGGGGCCTACGAGCAGTACTTC	CASSPQGQGAYEQYF
NA	TRBV10-2	NA	TRBJ2-7	13	TGCGCCAGCAGTGTTGCAGGGGTGGGTGAGCAGTACTTC	CASSVAGVGEQYF
NA	TRBV5-1	NA	TRBJ2-3	15	TGCGCCAGCAGCTTCGCAACGGCATACACAGATACGCAGTATTTT	CASSFATAYTDTQYF